The 30 T cell receptor beta chains below come from one sample, sequenced in a study of untreated major depressive disorder. The protocol was immunoSEQ multiplex PCR, while the TCRdb copy is restricted to in-frame clones and leaves out a portion. The sample includes 25,000 to 30,000 clones, 91% seen only once; the top ten take roughly 0.72%. Study observations and caveats: Depressed patients' CD4+ T cells carried increased TRBV05-01 (Vbeta 5.1) usage versus control CD4+ T cells.

Their antigen targets remain unknown. Material: CD4+ T cells from PBMCs. These TCRs come from a woman between 25 and 40 years old with major depressive disorder.

The genes are TRBV5-4 and TRBJ2-5; 9 nucleotides align to TRBD1. This CDR3 region has 14 residues. Germline lookup yields CDR1 SGHNT and CDR2 YYREEE (reference sequence). The V and J ends lost 3 bases and 4 bases, in that order; junction bases with no gene match: 4. In nucleotides, the CDR3 is TGTGCCAGCAGCTCGGGGACAGGGCGAGAGACCCAGTACTTC. Residues: CASSSGTGRETQYF.

This chain joins TRBV10-3 and TRBJ1-2; D is ambiguous. V lost 2 bases, J lost 4 bases, and 14 bases lay in between. The germline CDR1 and CDR2 sequences are ENHRY and SYGVKD. The CDR3 is 15 amino acids. The CDR3 reads CAISEGPGSPYGYTF. DNA of the CDR3: TGTGCCATCAGTGAGGGACCGGGCTCCCCCTATGGCTACACCTTC.

Here the CDR3 DNA reads TGTGCCAGCAGCTCCCAAGAGACCCAGTACTTC. Amino acids: CASSSQETQYF. This chain links TRBV7-8 with TRBJ2-5, with no clear D. The CDR3 sequence is 11 residues long. V was cut by 4 bases and J by 1 base, with 1 base left in between. CDR1 and CDR2 (germline): SGHVS, FQNEAQ.

The chain carries TRBV7-2 and TRBJ2-5; D not resolved. This CDR3 has 14 amino acids. V lost 1 base to trimming and J lost 5 bases, with 11 bases between them. Germline V CDR1 and CDR2: SGHTA, FQGNSA. The CDR3 protein is CASSLVTVGETQYF. The CDR3 nucleotides read TGTGCCAGCAGCTTAGTAACGGTGGGGGAGACCCAGTACTTC.

This chain connects TRBV6-5 to TRBJ2-7; 8 bases line up with TRBD2. V shed 6 bases, J shed 4 bases, and the junction held 2 bases outside the gene matches. CDR1 MNHEY and CDR2 SVGAGI come from the germline V gene. The CDR3 contains 12 residues. The CDR3 loop is CASSGRVYEQYF. The CDR3 DNA follows: TGTGCCAGCAGCGGGAGGGTTTACGAGCAGTACTTC.

This chain joins TRBV12-2 and TRBJ2-1; TRBD2, the D gene given by the table, was not confirmed from the DNA. TRBV12-2 has pseudogene status. The CDR3 is made up of 16 amino acids. This CDR3 reads CASRLAQRGDYNEQFF. The CDR3 DNA reads TGTGCAAGTCGCTTAGCACAGCGGGGGGACTACAATGAGCAGTTCTTC.

The gene calls are TRBV6-5 and TRBJ2-2; D ambiguous. Germline CDR1 and CDR2: MNHEY and SVGAGI. V shed 5 bases and J shed 7 bases, with 8 bases lying between them. The CDR3 consists of 12 residues. The CDR3 loop is CASSEYGGELFF. The CDR3 DNA is TGTGCCAGCAGTGAGTACGGCGGGGAGCTGTTTTTT.

The chain employs TRBV2 and TRBJ1-1, with no clear D. The CDR3 is 13 residues long. V was clipped by 3 bases and J by 3 bases, with 8 bases between them. Germline lookup yields CDR1 SNHLY and CDR2 FYNNEI. This CDR3 is CASSDVEDTEAFF. Here the CDR3 DNA reads TGTGCCAGCAGTGATGTAGAGGACACTGAAGCTTTCTTT. The whole variable domain, remainder taken from reference TRBV2 and TRBJ1-1, is EPEVTQTPSHQVTQMGQEVILRCVPISNHLYFYWYRQILGQKVEFLVSFYNNEISEKSEIFDDQFSVERPDGSNFTLKIRSTKLEDSAMYFCASSDVEDTEAFFGQGTRLTVV.

The chain carries TRBV6-1 and TRBJ2-1; D is unresolved. V shed 7 bases and J shed 0 bases, with 7 bases lying between them. Germline CDR1 and CDR2: MNHNS and SASEGT. CDR3 size: 13 residues. This chain's CDR3 is CASIRVSYNEQFF. The CDR3 bases are TGTGCCAGCATTCGGGTCTCCTACAATGAGCAGTTCTTC.

This rearrangement joins TRBV4-3 to TRBJ1-6; D is possibly TRBD1 (6 bases). This CDR3 spans 15 amino acids. V was clipped by 0 bases and J by 10 bases, with 13 bases between them. CDR1 is LGHNA, CDR2 YSLEER, per germline. The chain's CDR3 is CASSQDVQGVSPLHF. In nucleotides, the CDR3 is TGCGCCAGCAGCCAAGATGTACAGGGAGTATCACCCCTCCACTTT.

The chain joins TRBV2 to TRBJ2-1; 10 bases map to TRBD2. CDR1 is SNHLY, CDR2 FYNNEI, per germline. V lost 4 bases to trimming and J lost 2 bases; unmatched junction nucleotides: 2. This CDR3 is built from 15 residues. The CDR3, as DNA: TGTGCCAGCAGTGTAACTAGCGGGGCCTACAATGAGCAGTTCTTC. Translating gives CASSVTSGAYNEQFF.

The V call is TRBV19, the J call TRBJ2-3, with TRBD1 matching 8 bases. The CDR3 totals 14 residues. Germline V gene sequence: CDR1 LNHDA, CDR2 SQIVND (reference sequence). Unmatched junction bases numbered 4, after V lost 5 bases and J lost 3 bases. CDR3 nucleotide sequence: TGTGCCAGTAGTCAGGGGGCGCCGACAGATACGCAGTATTTT. Its translation is CASSQGAPTDTQYF.

This sequence joins TRBV6-6 and TRBJ1-2; possible D gene TRBD1, 5 bases. Looked up from germline, CDR1 is MNHNY and CDR2 is SVGAGI (reference sequence). V was cut by 5 bases and J by 7 bases, with 14 bases left in between. This CDR3 region has 13 residues. CDR3 residues: CASSPLRGAGYTF. The CDR3 region has the DNA TGTGCCAGCAGTCCCTTGCGCGGGGCTGGCTACACCTTC.

V gene TRBV5-1 combines with J gene TRBJ2-5, with TRBD2 identical over 8 bases. V trimming: 4 bases; J trimming: 7 bases; junction bases outside the gene matches: 15. The CDR3 has 16 residues. Germline V lookup: CDR1 SGHRS, CDR2 YFSETQ. CDR3 sequence reads: CASSPPGIAGIGTQYF. The CDR3 DNA follows: TGCGCCAGCAGCCCTCCGGGGATAGCGGGGATCGGGACCCAGTACTTC.

The chain couples TRBV4-2 to TRBJ1-2, with D hard to call. The CDR3 has 17 amino acids. V lost 3 bases, J lost 1 base, and 18 bases lay in between. Per germline, CDR1 LGHNA and CDR2 YNFKEQ. As DNA, the CDR3 is TGTGCCAGCAGCCAGTGGACGCCTCCCGGAAATAACTATGGCTACACCTTC. This encodes CASSQWTPPGNNYGYTF.

The chain uses TRBV5-4 and TRBJ2-7; 9 positions match TRBD1. Trimming removed 0 bases from V and 0 bases from J; junction bases left unmatched: 7. CDR3 length: 17 amino acids. Germline V CDR1 and CDR2: SGHNT, YYREEE (reference sequence). CDR3 sequence (DNA): TGTGCCAGCAGCTTGGGAGGGACAGGGATAAACTCCTACGAGCAGTACTTC. This sequence encodes CASSLGGTGINSYEQYF.

The rearrangement links TRBV4-2 to TRBJ2-5; D is uncertain. V was shortened by 4 bases and J by 2 bases, with 17 bases between the two germline ends. CDR1 LGHNA and CDR2 YNFKEQ come from the germline V gene. The CDR3 contains 16 residues. As DNA, the CDR3 is TGTGCCAGCAGCCGAACAGCCCGGGCAGATCAAGAGACCCAGTACTTC. Residues: CASSRTARADQETQYF.

The gene calls are TRBV7-2 and TRBJ2-7, with D unclear. The V end was cut by 1 base, the J end by 4 bases, with 2 bases between. Per the germline V gene, CDR1 is SGHTA and CDR2 is FQGNSA. The CDR3 length is 11 residues. In DNA form, the CDR3 reads TGTGCCAGCAGCTTAGTGTACGAGCAGTACTTC. Its protein is CASSLVYEQYF.

The chain has TRBV5-6 and TRBJ2-5, with TRBD2 as a possible D gene (6 bases). V was clipped by 1 base and J by 5 bases, with 12 bases between them. In germline, CDR1 is SGHDT, CDR2 YYEEEE. The length of the CDR3 is 14 residues. CDR3 amino acids: CASSLLAKSETQYF. The CDR3 region has the DNA TGTGCCAGCAGCTTGCTAGCGAAGAGTGAGACCCAGTACTTC. The variable domain in full, completed from reference TRBV5-6 and TRBJ2-5, reads DAGVTQSPTHLIKTRGQQVTLRCSPKSGHDTVSWYQQALGQGPQFIFQYYEEEERQRGNFPDRFSGHQFPNYSSELNVNALLLGDSALYLCASSLLAKSETQYFGPGTRLLVL.

The chain has TRBV29-1 and TRBJ2-1; no reliable D call. From germline, CDR1 is SQVTM and CDR2 ANQGSEA. This CDR3 spans 11 amino acids. The V end was cut by 0 bases, the J end by 10 bases, with 7 bases between. CDR3 coding DNA: TGCAGCGTTGAAGATCTTAAGGAGCAGTTCTTC. Residues: CSVEDLKEQFF.

The gene calls are TRBV7-2 and TRBJ1-1; D not resolved. The length of the CDR3 is 13 residues. Germline CDR1 SGHTA, CDR2 FQGNSA. Trimming pared 3 bases from V and 0 bases from J, leaving 5 bases between. For the CDR3, the DNA is TGTGCCAGCAGCTTTAATATGAACACTGAAGCTTTCTTT. This sequence encodes CASSFNMNTEAFF. Supplemented by reference TRBV7-2 and TRBJ1-1, the full variable domain reads GAGVSQSPSNKVTEKGKDVELRCDPISGHTALYWYRQSLGQGLEFLIYFQGNSAPDKSGLPSDRFSAERTGGSVSTLTIQRTQQEDSAVYLCASSFNMNTEAFFGQGTRLTVV.

The V and J genes are TRBV5-1 and TRBJ2-3, with 8 bases aligning to TRBD2. J gave up 2 bases and V 0 bases, and 8 bases lay outside the gene matches. Germline V gives CDR1 SGHRS, CDR2 YFSETQ. The CDR3 covers 17 residues. The CDR3 is CASSLARGAGATDTQYF. The CDR3 bases are TGCGCCAGCAGCTTGGCTAGAGGAGCGGGAGCCACAGATACGCAGTATTTT.

The V and J genes are TRBV28 and TRBJ1-3, with D perhaps matching TRBD1 (5 bases). CDR1 is MDHEN and CDR2 is SYDVKM in the germline V gene. This CDR3 is built from 15 residues. V lost 3 bases and J lost 3, with 12 bases in between. In DNA form, the CDR3 reads TGTGCCAGCAGTTTGGGCGGGGCTGGTGGAAACACCATATATTTT. Its translation: CASSLGGAGGNTIYF.

This sequence joins TRBV7-2 and TRBJ2-7, with 11 bases matching TRBD2. The V gene end was trimmed by 10 bases and the J gene end by 2 bases; junction bases not matched to a gene: 10. CDR1 and CDR2 (germline): SGHTA, FQGNSA. The CDR3 extends over 15 amino acids. CDR3: CATAIAGGPPYEQYF. The CDR3 DNA follows: TGTGCCACCGCGATAGCGGGAGGGCCCCCCTACGAGCAGTACTTC.

The chain has TRBV7-2 and TRBJ1-6; 10 bases map to TRBD1. The J segment lost 6 bases and the V segment lost 5 bases, leaving 4 bases of the junction unmatched. Germline loops: CDR1 SGHTA, CDR2 FQGNSA. This CDR3 is built from 15 residues. DNA for the CDR3: TGTGCCAGCAGCCCCAGACAGGGGGCTAATTCACCCCTCCACTTT. Amino acid sequence: CASSPRQGANSPLHF.

This chain uses TRBV6-6 with TRBJ2-3, with D hard to call. The CDR3 length is 12 residues. CDR1 and CDR2 from the germline V gene are MNHNY and SVGAGI (reference sequence). V shed 4 bases and J shed 8 bases, with 10 bases lying between them. DNA of the CDR3: TGTGCCAGCAGTTCCTCATCGTCTACGCAGTATTTT. This gives the protein CASSSSSSTQYF.

The chain carries TRBV7-2 and TRBJ1-6, with D unresolved. Trimming stripped 1 base from V and 4 bases from J, with 8 bases between. This CDR3 has 15 amino acids. Germline V gene data show CDR1 as SGHTA and CDR2 as FQGNSA. The CDR3 DNA is TGTGCCAGCAGCTTAGTTGCCCAGTATAATTCACCCCTCCACTTT. Protein: CASSLVAQYNSPLHF.

The V call is TRBV28, the J call TRBJ1-2; D remains ambiguous. Between the trimmed V and J ends, which lost 6 bases and 5 bases, there was a span of 10 bases. Per the germline V gene, CDR1 is MDHEN and CDR2 is SYDVKM. This CDR3 is built from 12 residues. Here the CDR3 DNA reads TGTGCCAGCAGCTATAGGAGGTATGGCTACACCTTC. Amino acid sequence: CASSYRRYGYTF.

The chain carries TRBV7-9 and TRBJ2-1, with 9 bases that match TRBD1. Germline V gives CDR1 SEHNR, CDR2 FQNEAQ (reference sequence). Losses at the gene ends were 7 bases for V and 3 bases for J; bases not matched to a gene: 7. This CDR3 is built from 15 residues. The CDR3 sequence: CASTPGQGFYNEQFF. The CDR3 DNA follows: TGTGCCAGCACCCCCGGACAGGGGTTCTACAATGAGCAGTTCTTC.

V gene TRBV7-2 combines with J gene TRBJ2-1, with 7 bases identical to TRBD2. Germline loops: CDR1 SGHTA, CDR2 FQGNSA. V was pared by 4 bases and J by 7 bases, with 10 bases of the junction left unmatched. The CDR3 length is 15 residues. In DNA, the CDR3 is TGTGCCAGCAGCTCCCGGGCGGGAGCGTGGAATGAGCAGTTCTTC. Its translation is CASSSRAGAWNEQFF.